This T cell receptor beta chain comes out of a study of T cell responses to AZD1222 COVID-19 vaccine. Broader study findings: Only a handful of AZD1222 recipients, more than five in all, had baseline seropositivity. A reported finding is that nearly half of spike-specific TCRs target unmutated variant regions.

TCRdb's copy holds only in-frame clones and misses some; the assay was immunoSEQ multiplex PCR. The sample has fewer than 150,000 clones, around 90% seen once. About this clone: Its specificity is not known.

The sequenced sample was peripheral blood, obtained on day 0 of AZD1222 vaccination. The clonotype comes from an adult in good health.

Here the CDR3 reads CASSLRLGRTGELFF. CDR3 nucleotides: TGTGCCAGCAGCTTACGTCTGGGTAGGACCGGGGAGCTGTTTTTT. The chain uses TRBV11-2 and TRBJ2-2; D call uncertain. Germline V lookup: CDR1 SGHAT, CDR2 FQNNGV. V lost 2 bases to trimming and J lost 5 bases, with 12 bases between them. The length of the CDR3 is 15 residues.